What follows describes a single TCR beta chain. Its antigen is unidentified. Combining a sample-barcoded 5' primer with a J-beta primer mix, a second PCR ran for 7 to 11 cycles. Via MiXCR, TCRdb re-called the 5' RACE reads, giving one row per CDR3 protein. The sample includes some 1.7 million distinct CDR3 sequences, approximately 28% of them seen just once. This entry is derived from a study of blood T cells in healthy people across ages. Regarding the study as a whole: Significant beta diversity loss was already apparent by age about 42, declining roughly linearly.

There are 15 residues in the CDR3. Germline CDR1 is SGHAT and CDR2 is FQNNGV. V was cut by 5 bases and J by 1 base, with 15 bases left in between. The sequence was collected from a woman aged 25 to 39 in good health. Specimen: blood. This chain connects TRBV11-2 to TRBJ2-7, with TRBD1 as a possible D gene (6 bases). CDR3 bases: TGTGCCAGCAGCATTCCGGGACACATATCCTACGAGCAGTACTTC. Protein sequence: CASSIPGHISYEQYF.